This TCR beta chain derives from a study of T cell responses to AZD1222 COVID-19 vaccine. Study outcomes and limitations: Nearly half of unique spike-specific TCRs reportedly avoided B.1.351 and B.1.1.7 mutated regions. CD4 TCRs covered the whole spike, strongest at regions 160-218 and 743-854.

TCRdb keeps only in-frame clones here, not all; method: immunoSEQ multiplex PCR. Among more than 150,000 clones listed, over 80% were seen once. As for this clone: Its cognate antigen is unknown.

This sequence was found in an adult who received the AZD1222 COVID-19 vaccine. The sequenced sample was peripheral blood, obtained 28 days after the second AZD1222 dose.

The CDR3 sequence: CSARSAYGYTF. CDR3 coding DNA: TGCAGTGCTAGGAGCGCTTACGGCTACACCTTC. The chain carries TRBV20-1 and TRBJ1-2, with D unresolved. The germline V gene has CDR1 DFQATT and CDR2 SNEGSKA (reference sequence). Trimming took 3 bases from V and 8 from J, leaving 10 bases between them. This CDR3 spans 11 amino acids.